Below are 25 T cell receptor beta chains sequenced from a single sample in a study of blood T cells in healthy people across ages. Sample-barcoded 5' priming and a J-beta primer mix drove a second PCR of about 7 to 12 cycles. TCRdb redid the calling of the 5' RACE reads with MiXCR, one entry per CDR3 protein. Of some 760,000 distinct CDR3 sequences in the sample, about 25% were seen once. These same data were also listed under a study on T cells of mothers and their children.

The sample taken for sequencing was blood. These receptors were obtained from a boy younger than 18 in good health.

A few counts support this clonotype. The chain combines TRBV29-1 with TRBJ2-5; D gene unclear. Trimming shortened V by 7 bases and J by 4 bases, and 13 bases separated the two germline ends. CDR1 is SQVTM and CDR2 is ANQGSEA in the germline V gene. This CDR3 comprises 12 residues. The DNA of the CDR3 is TGCAGCGGCCGGATTGGGCCAGAGACCCAGTACTTC. Its translation: CSGRIGPETQYF. Together with reference TRBV29-1 and TRBJ2-5, the CDR3 gives the full variable domain: SAVISQKPSRDICQRGTSLTIQCQVDSQVTMMFWYRQQPGQSLTLIATANQGSEATYESGFVIDKFPISRPNLTFSTLTVSNMSPEDSSIYLCSGRIGPETQYFGPGTRLLVL.

This chain connects TRBV12-3 or TRBV12-4 to TRBJ2-7, with 10 nucleotides matching TRBD2. There are 16 residues in the CDR3. Trimming took 2 bases from V and 7 from J; bases not matched to a gene: 11. The CDR3 loop reads CASSLRSGGVSREQYF. For the CDR3, the DNA is TGTGCCAGCAGTTTAAGAAGCGGGGGGGTTTCGAGGGAGCAGTACTTC.

This clonotype was seen a handful of times. The chain employs TRBV12-5 and TRBJ1-1; D unclear. The germline V gene encodes CDR1 LGHNT and CDR2 FRNRAP. V was cut by 7 bases and J by 0 bases, with 9 bases left in between. The CDR3 runs to 13 residues. This CDR3 is CASDQRMNTEAFF. In DNA form, the CDR3 reads TGTGCTAGTGACCAACGGATGAACACTGAAGCTTTCTTT.

The rearrangement joins TRBV2 to TRBJ1-6; D is unresolved. The V end was cut by 2 bases, the J end by 4 bases, with 6 bases between. This CDR3 comprises 14 residues. The germline V gene has CDR1 SNHLY and CDR2 FYNNEI. The CDR3 protein is CASSESNYNSPLHF. The CDR3 nucleotides read TGTGCCAGCAGTGAAAGTAATTATAATTCACCCCTCCACTTT.

This clonotype has more than one count but fewer than ten. V usage is TRBV10-2 and J usage is TRBJ1-1; 7 bases match TRBD1. With V trimmed by 2 bases and J by 4 bases, 7 bases remained unmatched. Looked up from germline, CDR1 is WSHSY and CDR2 is SAAADI. This CDR3 has 15 residues. CDR3 bases: TGCGCCAGCAGTGAGATGGGACAGAGTGGCACTGAAGCTTTCTTT. The encoded protein is CASSEMGQSGTEAFF.

The V call is TRBV20-1, the J call TRBJ2-7, with TRBD2 identical over 9 bases. Germline V gene sequence: CDR1 DFQATT, CDR2 SNEGSKA (reference sequence). V lost 0 bases to trimming and J lost 2 bases; unmatched junction nucleotides: 5. The CDR3 contains 15 residues. For the CDR3, the DNA is TGCAGTGCTAGAGATATCAGCGGGGGGCCCTACGAGCAGTACTTC. Protein product: CSARDISGGPYEQYF.

This chain joins TRBV27 and TRBJ1-2; 7 bases are shared with TRBD1. Losses at the gene ends were 2 bases for V and 4 bases for J; bases not matched to a gene: 4. The V gene's germline CDR1 is MNHEY and CDR2 SMNVEV (reference sequence). CDR3 size: 14 residues. CDR3 protein: CASSLDRVSYGYTF. The CDR3 nucleotides read TGTGCCAGCAGTTTAGACAGGGTGTCCTATGGCTACACCTTC.

In this sample, this clonotype turned up a few times. This sequence joins TRBV12-3 or TRBV12-4 and TRBJ2-1; D unresolved. The DNA end is a closer match to TRBJ2-5, so the J assignment may be wrong. There are 14 residues in the CDR3. The CDR3, as DNA: TGTGCCAGCAGTCCATCCGCACCCCAAGAGACCCAGTACTTC. Translated, it gives CASSPSAPQETQYF.

The CDR3 region is CASSYIPGVGPPYEQYF. In DNA form, the CDR3 reads TGTGCCAGCAGTTACATACCGGGGGTCGGCCCTCCCTACGAGCAGTACTTC. The rearrangement uses TRBV7-2 and TRBJ2-7; maybe TRBD2 (6 bases). The germline V and J ends were trimmed by 6 bases and 2 bases, with 23 bases remaining between them. Germline CDR1 reads SGHTA; CDR2 reads FQGNSA. This CDR3 is built from 17 residues. The variable domain in full, completed from reference TRBV7-2 and TRBJ2-7, reads GAGVSQSPSNKVTEKGKDVELRCDPISGHTALYWYRQSLGQGLEFLIYFQGNSAPDKSGLPSDRFSAERTGGSVSTLTIQRTQQEDSAVYLCASSYIPGVGPPYEQYFGPGTRLTVT.

Only a few counts were recorded for this clonotype. This chain links TRBV3-1 with TRBJ2-7; no firm D call. V was cut by 2 bases and J by 5 bases, with 10 bases left in between. The CDR3 covers 13 residues. Germline V gene sequence: CDR1 LGHDT, CDR2 YNNKEL (reference sequence). CDR3 bases: TGTGCCAGCAGCCAACCCCCCTGGAACGAGCAGTACTTC. Protein product: CASSQPPWNEQYF.

V gene TRBV28 combines with J gene TRBJ2-7; tentatively, D is TRBD1 (6 bases). Germline CDR1 reads MDHEN; CDR2 reads SYDVKM. Trimming left V 5 bases short and J 5 bases short, with 16 bases between. The CDR3 is 14 amino acids. The CDR3 DNA sequence: TGTGCCAGCAGTACCGGGACATCTTTTAACGAGCAGTACTTC. This codes for CASSTGTSFNEQYF.

This clonotype occurred a few times. The chain combines TRBV29-1 with TRBJ2-1, with a tentative D call TRBD2 (6 bases). Germline assignment: CDR1 SQVTM and CDR2 ANQGSEA. V was clipped by 4 bases and J by 7 bases, with 20 bases between them. The CDR3 is 15 amino acids. The CDR3 spells CSVVPRGIGGNEQFF. As DNA, the CDR3 is TGCAGCGTTGTCCCCCGGGGGATAGGAGGGAATGAGCAGTTCTTC.

The chain couples TRBV15 to TRBJ2-7; a possible D gene is TRBD1 (5 bases). V gave up 1 base and J gave up 2 bases, with 12 bases separating them. The CDR3 is made up of 15 amino acids. The germline CDR1 and CDR2 sequences are LNHNV and YYDKDF (reference sequence). The DNA of the CDR3 is TGTGCCACCAGCAGAGGAACAGGTTCACCCTACGAGCAGTACTTC. Translation gives CATSRGTGSPYEQYF.

This clonotype was observed a handful of times. This sequence joins TRBV14 and TRBJ2-4, with 7 bases fitting TRBD2. The CDR3 spans 13 residues. The germline gives CDR1 SGHDN, CDR2 FVKESK. Trimming at V came to 2 bases and at J to 7 bases, leaving 2 bases not matched to a gene. The CDR3 sequence: CASSQRRENIQYF. The CDR3 nucleotides read TGTGCCAGCAGCCAACGGCGGGAGAACATTCAGTACTTC.

This clonotype was recorded many times. The rearrangement uses TRBV3-1 and TRBJ2-4; tentative D call: TRBD1 (6 bases). Germline CDR1 LGHDT, CDR2 YNNKEL (reference sequence). Between the trimmed V and J ends, which lost 0 bases and 15 bases, there was a span of 18 bases. The CDR3 is 14 residues long. The CDR3 region has the DNA TGTGCCAGCAGCCAAGATTTAGTCCCGGACAGAGTGTACTTC. It codes for CASSQDLVPDRVYF.

The chain joins TRBV11-3 to TRBJ2-5; D might be TRBD1 (6 bases). Germline CDR1 and CDR2: SGHNT and YENEEA. This CDR3 comprises 15 residues. V was cut by 1 base and J by 2 bases, with 11 bases left in between. CDR3: CASSLGKTGQETQYF. The CDR3 bases are TGTGCCAGCAGCTTAGGGAAGACAGGACAAGAGACCCAGTACTTC.

V and J are TRBV4-2 and TRBJ1-2; D gene ambiguous. V lost 2 bases, J lost 0 bases, and 16 bases lay in between. CDR3 size: 17 residues. Germline V gene data show CDR1 as LGHNA and CDR2 as YNFKEQ. DNA of the CDR3: TGTGCCAGCAGCCAAAGTCTTGCGACCAATTCTAACTATGGCTACACCTTC. As protein: CASSQSLATNSNYGYTF.

This chain joins TRBV7-2 and TRBJ1-2; TRBD1 aligns across 8 bases. Trimming at V came to 6 bases and at J to 5 bases, leaving 8 bases not matched to a gene. This CDR3 comprises 14 residues. In germline, CDR1 is SGHTA, CDR2 FQGNSA. CDR3 nucleotide sequence: TGTACCAGCAGACGGGAACAGGGGGGTTATGGCTACACCTTC. This sequence encodes CTSRREQGGYGYTF.

CDR3 coding DNA: TGTGCCAGCAGTTCACGGCGGGGGGAAAAACTGTTTTTT. Its protein is CASSSRRGEKLFF. The rearrangement links TRBV28 to TRBJ1-4, with a possible D match to TRBD1 (5 bases). V was cut by 4 bases and J by 8 bases, with 11 bases left in between. This CDR3 has 13 amino acids. The germline V gene has CDR1 MDHEN and CDR2 SYDVKM. The full variable domain, rest sourced from reference TRBV28 and TRBJ1-4, is DVKVTQSSRYLVKRTGEKVFLECVQDMDHENMFWYRQDPGLGLRLIYFSYDVKMKEKGDIPEGYSVSREKKERFSLILESASTNQTSMYLCASSSRRGEKLFFGSGTQLSVL.

The V and J genes are TRBV15 and TRBJ2-7; D not certain. Trimming removed 1 base from V and 1 base from J, with 8 bases in between. Germline CDR1 and CDR2: LNHNV and YYDKDF (reference sequence). CDR3 length: 14 residues. Here the CDR3 reads CATSRAPGSYEQYF. CDR3 DNA sequence: TGTGCCACCAGCAGAGCTCCAGGTTCCTACGAGCAGTACTTC.

A few counts support this clonotype. One end of the junction fails to match germline, which may point to a read error. The chain combines TRBV6-9 with TRBJ2-1; D perhaps matches TRBD2 (6 bases). The germline gives CDR1 MNHGY, CDR2 SVAAGI. This CDR3 comprises 15 residues. CDR3 sequence: CASNKKLAGYNEQLF. CDR3 sequence (DNA): TGTGCCAGCAACAAGAAACTAGCAGGCTACAATGAGCAGCTCTTC.

This chain uses TRBV20-1 with TRBJ2-4; D may be TRBD2 (5 bases). V dropped 8 bases and J dropped 7 bases, with 18 bases sitting between them. Germline V CDR1 and CDR2: DFQATT, SNEGSKA (reference sequence). This CDR3 spans 13 amino acids. The CDR3 sequence: CSTQRGLQNIQYF. In DNA form, the CDR3 reads TGCAGTACACAACGGGGATTACAGAACATTCAGTACTTC.

The chain couples TRBV5-1 to TRBJ2-5; 8 bases agree with TRBD2. The CDR3 consists of 15 residues. Looked up from germline, CDR1 is SGHRS and CDR2 is YFSETQ. V was pared by 6 bases and J by 5 bases, with 12 bases of the junction left unmatched. The CDR3 region is CASKGSGVSGETQYF. The CDR3 region has the DNA TGCGCCAGCAAAGGTAGCGGGGTCTCCGGGGAGACCCAGTACTTC.

The sample holds a few counts of this clonotype. V gene TRBV10-3 combines with J gene TRBJ2-5, with 11 bases matching TRBD1. The last part of the DNA fits TRBJ2-7 better; the J call may be wrong. Germline V CDR1 and CDR2: ENHRY, SYGVKD. The CDR3 spans 15 residues. CDR3 sequence: CAISEPDRGQDEQYF. The CDR3, as DNA: TGTGCCATCAGTGAGCCGGACAGGGGGCAGGACGAGCAGTACTTC.

The CDR3 spells CASSPLWAARTYGYTF. The DNA of the CDR3 is TGTGCCAGCAGCCCCCTGTGGGCGGCTCGGACCTATGGCTACACCTTC. The gene calls are TRBV3-1 and TRBJ1-2; D remains unclear. CDR3 length: 16 amino acids. V dropped 4 bases and J dropped 4 bases, with 19 bases sitting between them. Germline-derived CDR1 and CDR2 are LGHDT and YNNKEL (reference sequence).